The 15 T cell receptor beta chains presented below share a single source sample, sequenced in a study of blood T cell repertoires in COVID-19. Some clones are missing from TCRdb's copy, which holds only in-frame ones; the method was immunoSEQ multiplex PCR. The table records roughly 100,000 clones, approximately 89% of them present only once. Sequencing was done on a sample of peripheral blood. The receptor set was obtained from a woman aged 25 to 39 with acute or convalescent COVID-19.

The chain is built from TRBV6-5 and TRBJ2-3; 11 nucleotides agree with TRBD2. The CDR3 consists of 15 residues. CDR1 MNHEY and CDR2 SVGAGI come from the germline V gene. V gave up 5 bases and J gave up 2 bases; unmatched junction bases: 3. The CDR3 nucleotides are TGTGCCAGCAGTCGACTAGCGGGGCCCACAGATACGCAGTATTTT. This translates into CASSRLAGPTDTQYF.

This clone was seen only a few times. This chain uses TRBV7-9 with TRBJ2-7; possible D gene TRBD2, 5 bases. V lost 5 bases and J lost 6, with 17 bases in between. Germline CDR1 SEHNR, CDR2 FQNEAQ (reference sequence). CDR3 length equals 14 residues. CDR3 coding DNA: TGTGCCAGCAGCCCTAGGAAGGACTTTGCCGAGCAGTACTTC. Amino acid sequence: CASSPRKDFAEQYF.

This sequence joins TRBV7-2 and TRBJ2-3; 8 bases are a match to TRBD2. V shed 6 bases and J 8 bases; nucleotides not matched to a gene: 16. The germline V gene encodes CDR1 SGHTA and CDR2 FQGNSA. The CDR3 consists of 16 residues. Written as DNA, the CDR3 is TGTGCCAGCAGGGATAGGACCACCGGGGGGGGTGGTACGCAGTATTTT. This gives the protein CASRDRTTGGGGTQYF.

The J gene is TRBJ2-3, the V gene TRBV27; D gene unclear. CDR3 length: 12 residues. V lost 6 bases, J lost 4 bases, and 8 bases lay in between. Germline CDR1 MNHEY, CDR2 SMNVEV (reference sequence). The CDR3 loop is CASREAADTQYF. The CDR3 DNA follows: TGTGCCAGCAGAGAGGCGGCAGATACGCAGTATTTT.

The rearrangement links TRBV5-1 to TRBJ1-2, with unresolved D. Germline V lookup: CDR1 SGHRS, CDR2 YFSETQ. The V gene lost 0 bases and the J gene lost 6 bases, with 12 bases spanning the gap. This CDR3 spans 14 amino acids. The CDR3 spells CASSLDPVVNGYTF. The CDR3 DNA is TGCGCCAGCAGCTTGGACCCGGTAGTGAATGGCTACACCTTC.

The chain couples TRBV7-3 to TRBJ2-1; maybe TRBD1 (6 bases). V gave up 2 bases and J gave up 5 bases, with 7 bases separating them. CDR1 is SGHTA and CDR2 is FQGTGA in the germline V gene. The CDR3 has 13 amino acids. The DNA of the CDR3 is TGTGCCAGCAGCTTACAGGGGCACAATGAGCAGTTCTTC. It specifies CASSLQGHNEQFF.

For the CDR3, the DNA is TGCGCCAGCAGCTCCGGCGGGGGAAGCGCCTACGAGCAGTACTTC. This sequence encodes CASSSGGGSAYEQYF. The rearrangement joins TRBV5-1 to TRBJ2-7; 7 bases align to TRBD2. CDR3 size: 15 residues. CDR1 and CDR2 from the germline V gene are SGHRS and YFSETQ. Trimming took 3 bases from V and 2 from J; bases not matched to a gene: 8.

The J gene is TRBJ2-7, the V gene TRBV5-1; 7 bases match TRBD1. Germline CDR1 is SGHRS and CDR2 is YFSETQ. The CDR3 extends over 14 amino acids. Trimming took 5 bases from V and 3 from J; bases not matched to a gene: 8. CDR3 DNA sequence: TGCGCCAGCAGACCCGGGACAGATCACTACGAGCAGTACTTC. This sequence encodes CASRPGTDHYEQYF.

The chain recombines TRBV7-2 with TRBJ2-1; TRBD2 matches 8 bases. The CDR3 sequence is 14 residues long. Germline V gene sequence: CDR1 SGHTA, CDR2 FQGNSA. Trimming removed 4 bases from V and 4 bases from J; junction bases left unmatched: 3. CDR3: CASSSSGGYNEQFF. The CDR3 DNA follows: TGTGCCAGCAGCTCGAGCGGGGGTTACAATGAGCAGTTCTTC.

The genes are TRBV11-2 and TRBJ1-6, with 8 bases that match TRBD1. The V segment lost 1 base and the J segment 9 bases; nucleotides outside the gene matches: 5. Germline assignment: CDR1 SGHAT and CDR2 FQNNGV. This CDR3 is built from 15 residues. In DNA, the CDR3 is TGTGCCAGCAGCTTAGCTGGGACAGGTGGTTCACCCCTCCACTTT. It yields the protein CASSLAGTGGSPLHF.

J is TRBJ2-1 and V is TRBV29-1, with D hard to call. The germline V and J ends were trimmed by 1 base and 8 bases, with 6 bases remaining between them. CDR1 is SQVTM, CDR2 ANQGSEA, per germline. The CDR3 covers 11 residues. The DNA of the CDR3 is TGCAGCGTTGAAGGGTGGCATGAGCAGTTCTTC. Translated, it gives CSVEGWHEQFF.

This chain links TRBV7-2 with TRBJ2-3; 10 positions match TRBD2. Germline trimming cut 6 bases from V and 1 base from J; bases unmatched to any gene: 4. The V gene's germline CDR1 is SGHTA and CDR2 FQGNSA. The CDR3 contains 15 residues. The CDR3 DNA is TGTGCCAGCAGTCGAAGCGGGGGGGGCACAGATACGCAGTATTTT. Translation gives CASSRSGGGTDTQYF. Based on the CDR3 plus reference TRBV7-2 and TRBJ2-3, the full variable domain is GAGVSQSPSNKVTEKGKDVELRCDPISGHTALYWYRQSLGQGLEFLIYFQGNSAPDKSGLPSDRFSAERTGGSVSTLTIQRTQQEDSAVYLCASSRSGGGTDTQYFGPGTRLTVL.

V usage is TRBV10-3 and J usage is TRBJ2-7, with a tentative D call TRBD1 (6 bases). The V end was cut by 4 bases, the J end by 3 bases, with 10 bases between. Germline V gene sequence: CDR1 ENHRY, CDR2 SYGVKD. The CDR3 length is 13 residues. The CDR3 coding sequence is TGTGCCATCAGTGTAGGGGGACACTACGAGCAGTACTTC. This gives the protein CAISVGGHYEQYF.

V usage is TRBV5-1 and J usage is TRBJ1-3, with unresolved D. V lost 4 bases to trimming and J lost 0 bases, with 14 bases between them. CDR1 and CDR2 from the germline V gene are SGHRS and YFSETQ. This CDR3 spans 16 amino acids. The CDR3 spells CASSLALQDSGNTIYF. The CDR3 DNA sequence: TGCGCCAGCAGCCTGGCGTTGCAGGACTCTGGAAACACCATATATTTT.

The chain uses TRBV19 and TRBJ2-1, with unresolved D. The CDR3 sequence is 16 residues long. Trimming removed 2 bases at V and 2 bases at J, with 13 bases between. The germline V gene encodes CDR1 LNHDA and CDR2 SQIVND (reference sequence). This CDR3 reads CASSILQTLTYNEQFF. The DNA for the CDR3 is TGTGCCAGTAGTATATTACAGACGTTAACCTACAATGAGCAGTTCTTC.